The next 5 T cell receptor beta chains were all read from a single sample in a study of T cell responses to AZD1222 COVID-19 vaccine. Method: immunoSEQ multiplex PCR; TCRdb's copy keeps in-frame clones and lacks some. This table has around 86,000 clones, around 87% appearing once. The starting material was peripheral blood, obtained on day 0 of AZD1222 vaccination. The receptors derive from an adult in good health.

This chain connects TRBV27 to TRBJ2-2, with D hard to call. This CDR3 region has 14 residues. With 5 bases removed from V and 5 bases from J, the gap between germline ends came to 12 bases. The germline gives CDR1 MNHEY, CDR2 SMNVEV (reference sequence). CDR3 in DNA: TGTGCCAGCAGTCTACTACGACTTACCGGGGAGCTGTTTTTT. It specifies CASSLLRLTGELFF.

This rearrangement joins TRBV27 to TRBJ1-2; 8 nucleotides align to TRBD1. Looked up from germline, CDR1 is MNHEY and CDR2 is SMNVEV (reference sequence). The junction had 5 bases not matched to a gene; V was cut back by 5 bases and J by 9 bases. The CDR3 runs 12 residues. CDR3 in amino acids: CASSTGQGSYTF. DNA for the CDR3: TGTGCCAGCAGTACTGGACAGGGAAGCTACACCTTC.

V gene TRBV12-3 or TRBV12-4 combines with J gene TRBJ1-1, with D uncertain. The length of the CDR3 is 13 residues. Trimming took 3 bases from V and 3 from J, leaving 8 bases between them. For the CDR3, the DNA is TGTGCCAGCAGTTTCAAGCAGGACACTGAAGCTTTCTTT. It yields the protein CASSFKQDTEAFF.

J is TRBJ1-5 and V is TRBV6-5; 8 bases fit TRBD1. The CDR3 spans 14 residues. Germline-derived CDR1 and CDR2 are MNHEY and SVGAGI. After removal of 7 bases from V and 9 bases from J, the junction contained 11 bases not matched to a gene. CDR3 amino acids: CASNAGGTGRPQHF. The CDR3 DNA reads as TGTGCCAGCAATGCAGGGGGCACCGGGAGGCCCCAGCATTTT.

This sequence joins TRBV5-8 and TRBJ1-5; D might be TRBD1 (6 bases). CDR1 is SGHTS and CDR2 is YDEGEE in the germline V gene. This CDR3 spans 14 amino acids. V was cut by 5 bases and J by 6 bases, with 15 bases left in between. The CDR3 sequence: CASRGGDWLQPQHF. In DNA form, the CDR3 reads TGTGCCAGCAGGGGGGGCGATTGGCTTCAGCCCCAGCATTTT.